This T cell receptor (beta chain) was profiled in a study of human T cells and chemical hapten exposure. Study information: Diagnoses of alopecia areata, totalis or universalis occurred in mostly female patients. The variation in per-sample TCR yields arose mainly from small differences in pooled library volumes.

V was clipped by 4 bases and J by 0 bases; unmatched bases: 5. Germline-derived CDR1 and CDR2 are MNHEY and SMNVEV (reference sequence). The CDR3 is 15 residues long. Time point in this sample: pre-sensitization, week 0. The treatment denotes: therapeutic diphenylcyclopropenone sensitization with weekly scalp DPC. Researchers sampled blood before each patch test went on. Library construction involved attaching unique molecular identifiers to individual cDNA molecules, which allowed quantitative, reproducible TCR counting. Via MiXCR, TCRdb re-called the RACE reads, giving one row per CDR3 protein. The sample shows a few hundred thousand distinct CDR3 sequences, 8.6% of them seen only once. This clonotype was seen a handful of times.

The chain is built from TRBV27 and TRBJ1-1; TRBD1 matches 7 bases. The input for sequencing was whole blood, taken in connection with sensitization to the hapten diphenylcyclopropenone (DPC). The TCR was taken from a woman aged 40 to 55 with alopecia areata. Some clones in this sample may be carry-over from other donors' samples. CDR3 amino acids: CASSSGTAVNTEAFF. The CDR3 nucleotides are TGTGCCAGCAGTTCCGGGACAGCCGTGAACACTGAAGCTTTCTTT.